These T cell receptor beta chains were read from a single sample in a study of Graves' ophthalmopathy and Graves' hyperthyroidism. One entry per CDR3 protein results from TCRdb running MiXCR on the multiplex PCR reads. The table includes about 14,000 distinct CDR3 sequences, approximately 48% detected once. The sample was peripheral blood. Receptors were obtained from a woman between 25 and 40 years old with Graves' ophthalmopathy. Both conserved end residues are part of each CDR3. A D gene is named only where the DNA matches it firmly. Rows give clone size only sometimes, using once, few, many, or a class for an expanded clone.

NA	NA	TRBV20-1	TRBJ1-2	CSARVVGNNYGYTF	TGCAGTGCTAGAGTTGTCGGAAATAACTATGGCTACACCTTC
once	TRBD1	TRBV28	TRBJ2-1	CANRATGTNEQFF	TGTGCCAACAGAGCGACAGGGACAAATGAGCAGTTCTTC
few	TRBD2	TRBV7-2	TRBJ2-1	CASSDRTSGTRNEQFF	TGTGCCAGCAGCGATCGGACTAGCGGGACGCGCAATGAGCAGTTCTTC
NA	NA	TRBV20-1	TRBJ2-1	CSARYGEGQFF	TGCAGTGCTAGATATGGAGAAGGTCAGTTCTTC
once	NA	TRBV7-3	TRBJ1-6	CASSLYSCNSPLHF	TGTGCCAGCAGCTTATATTCCTGTAATTCACCCCTCCACTTT
NA	NA	TRBV5-1	TRBJ1-6	CASSLEQAGRSPLHF	TGCGCCAGCAGCTTGGAACAGGCCGGGCGATCACCCCTCCACTTT
few	TRBD1	TRBV20-1	TRBJ2-2	CSARRQGGGGELFF	TGCAGTGCTAGAAGACAGGGGGGCGGCGGGGAGCTGTTTTTT
NA	NA	TRBV19	TRBJ1-5	CASSIVTDQPQHF	TGTGCCAGTAGTATTGTCACTGATCAGCCCCAGCATTTT
many	TRBD1	TRBV24-1	TRBJ2-3	CATSDPGTGGCADTQYF	TGTGCCACCAGTGATCCTGGGACAGGGGGATGCGCAGATACGCAGTATTTT
NA	NA	TRBV20-1	TRBJ2-3	CSAIDGGRATDTQYF	TGCAGTGCTATAGACGGAGGTAGGGCCACAGATACGCAGTATTTT
NA	NA	TRBV7-9	TRBJ2-7	CASSHRDTYEQYF	TGTGCCAGCAGCCACCGGGACACCTACGAGCAGTACTTC
NA	TRBD2	TRBV25-1	TRBJ2-1	CASCSGRAGDEQFF	TGTGCCAGCTGTAGCGGGAGGGCCGGGGATGAGCAGTTCTTC
many	NA	TRBV7-2	TRBJ2-1	CASSLVPYNEQFF	TGTGCCAGCAGCTTAGTGCCGTACAATGAGCAGTTCTTC
medium-sized	NA	TRBV20-1	TRBJ2-7	CSQLPADGSYEQYF	TGCAGCCAATTGCCGGCGGACGGATCCTACGAGCAGTACTTC
few	NA	TRBV11-3	TRBJ2-1	CASSLRWNEQFF	TGTGCCAGCAGCTTAAGGTGGAATGAGCAGTTCTTC
few	TRBD1	TRBV25-1	TRBJ1-4	CASSEWDSLASNEKLFF	TGTGCCAGCAGTGAATGGGACAGCCTAGCGTCTAATGAAAAACTGTTTTTT
NA	TRBD1	TRBV27	TRBJ2-4	CASRGLGQQAKNIQYF	TGTGCCAGCAGGGGCTTGGGACAGCAAGCCAAAAACATTCAGTACTTC
NA	TRBD1	TRBV12-3/TRBV12-4	TRBJ2-1	CASSLVAGGPYNEQFF	TGTGCCAGCAGTTTGGTTGCAGGGGGCCCCTACAATGAGCAGTTCTTC
NA	NA	TRBV24-1	TRBJ2-4	CATSENDSWGKNIQYF	TGTGCCACCAGTGAAAACGACAGTTGGGGCAAAAACATTCAGTACTTC
medium-sized	TRBD2	TRBV24-1	TRBJ2-5	CATSDISGRAGETQYF	TGTGCCACCAGTGATATTAGCGGGAGGGCCGGGGAGACCCAGTACTTC
NA	NA	TRBV20-1	TRBJ2-7	CSASGQSSYEQYF	TGCAGTGCTAGCGGGCAAAGCTCCTACGAGCAGTACTTC
NA	NA	TRBV14	TRBJ2-7	CASSQDLSPGYSYEQYF	TGTGCCAGCAGCCAAGATCTCTCACCGGGCTACTCCTACGAGCAGTACTTC
once	NA	TRBV5-6	TRBJ1-2	CASNMDTANYGYTF	TGTGCCAGCAACATGGACACAGCTAACTATGGCTACACCTTC
NA	TRBD1	TRBV7-9	TRBJ2-1	CASSPEQGRSYNEQFF	TGTGCCAGCAGCCCCGAACAGGGGCGCTCCTACAATGAGCAGTTCTTC
NA	TRBD2	TRBV9	TRBJ2-2	CASSGTSGRVDTGELFF	TGTGCCAGCAGTGGGACTAGCGGGAGGGTTGACACCGGGGAGCTGTTTTTT
medium-sized	NA	TRBV11-2	TRBJ2-1	CASSLEASNYNEQFF	TGTGCCAGCAGCTTAGAGGCTAGTAACTACAATGAGCAGTTCTTC
once	NA	TRBV20-1	TRBJ2-7	CSARKIADSSYEQYF	TGCAGTGCTAGAAAAATAGCGGACTCCTCCTACGAGCAGTACTTC
many	NA	TRBV27	TRBJ1-5	CASSLTGRQPQHF	TGTGCCAGCAGTCTGACGGGGCGTCAGCCCCAGCATTTT
many	TRBD2	TRBV9	TRBJ2-7	CASTPTSVITYEQYF	TGTGCCAGCACCCCCACTAGCGTCATCACCTACGAGCAGTACTTC
NA	TRBD1	TRBV7-6	TRBJ2-5	CASSIGQGGETQYF	TGTGCCAGCAGCATAGGACAGGGGGGTGAGACCCAGTACTTC
few	TRBD1	TRBV20-1	TRBJ2-3	CSADPGTGRTDTQYF	TGCAGTGCAGACCCCGGGACAGGGCGCACAGATACGCAGTATTTT
NA	NA	TRBV10-3	TRBJ1-2	CAISESYSGTKIGYTF	TGTGCCATCAGTGAGTCCTACTCCGGGACAAAAATTGGCTACACCTTC
few	NA	TRBV25-1	TRBJ1-4	CASSDQGRGEKLFF	TGTGCCAGCAGTGACCAGGGCCGTGGGGAAAAACTGTTTTTT
NA	TRBD2	TRBV5-6	TRBJ2-5	CASSLSSGSLIQYF	TGTGCCAGCAGCTTGTCTAGCGGGAGCCTGATCCAGTACTTC
many	NA	TRBV7-2	TRBJ1-3	CASSSLQGRNTIYF	TGTGCCAGCAGCTCACTACAGGGACGGAACACCATATATTTT
NA	NA	TRBV27	TRBJ2-5	CASSWWEEETQYF	TGTGCCAGCAGTTGGTGGGAGGAAGAGACCCAGTACTTC
NA	TRBD2	TRBV20-1	TRBJ2-7	CSASDPRLADVWSYEQYF	TGCAGTGCTAGTGACCCCCGACTAGCGGACGTGTGGTCCTACGAGCAGTACTTC
NA	TRBD1	TRBV29-1	TRBJ2-5	CPASISIIDPRDRGQETQYF	TGCCCTGCATCCATCTCAATAATAGACCCACGGGACAGGGGGCAAGAGACCCAGTACTTC
medium-sized	TRBD2	TRBV9	TRBJ2-1	CASSVSGANEQFF	TGTGCCAGCAGCGTGAGCGGGGCTAATGAGCAGTTCTTC
few	NA	TRBV2	TRBJ2-7	CASSVDLSSYEQYF	TGTGCCAGCAGTGTGGACTTGAGCTCCTACGAGCAGTACTTC
once	NA	TRBV12-3/TRBV12-4	TRBJ1-5	CASSSVDQPQHF	TGTGCCAGCAGTTCCGTAGATCAGCCCCAGCATTTT
NA	NA	TRBV9	TRBJ2-3	CASSFTDTQYF	TGTGCCAGCAGCTTTACAGATACGCAGTATTTT
few	NA	TRBV6-5	TRBJ2-7	CASSTTISYEQYF	TGTGCCAGCAGCACGACAATCTCCTACGAGCAGTACTTC
NA	NA	TRBV28	TRBJ2-1	CAGSLSYNEQFF	TGTGCCGGCAGTTTATCTTATAATGAGCAATTCTTC
many	NA	TRBV24-1	TRBJ2-2	CATRPGQNTGELFF	TGTGCCACACGACCGGGACAGAACACCGGGGAGCTGTTTTTT
few	NA	TRBV29-1	TRBJ2-1	CSVLRRDSSYNEQFF	TGCAGCGTGCTGAGGAGGGACAGTTCCTACAATGAGCAGTTCTTC
medium-sized	NA	TRBV14	TRBJ2-7	CASSQSRGGPYF	TGTGCCAGCAGCCAGAGCAGGGGAGGGCCTTACTTC
once	TRBD1	TRBV6-1	TRBJ2-2	CAIHPDRDTGELFF	TGTGCCATTCACCCGGACAGGGATACCGGGGAGCTGTTTTTT